These 22 T cell receptor beta chains originate from one sample sequenced in a study of human T cells and chemical hapten exposure. Time point of the sample: pre-sensitization, week 0. Treatment defined: therapeutic diphenylcyclopropenone sensitization with weekly scalp DPC. TCRdb processed the RACE reads anew with MiXCR; each CDR3 protein has one entry. Of about 300,000 distinct CDR3 sequences in the sample, 5% to 6.5% are singletons; the top ten hold about 8.7%. The sequencing used whole blood, collected in connection with sensitization to the hapten diphenylcyclopropenone (DPC). The receptors here all came from a woman aged 18-29 years with alopecia areata. Some clones in this sample may be carry-over from other donors' samples.

V is TRBV6-2 or TRBV6-3 and J is TRBJ1-5, with D possibly TRBD1 on 5 matching bases. The V and J ends lost 0 bases and 6 bases respectively, with 12 bases between them. The CDR3 spans 15 residues. From germline, CDR1 is MNHEY and CDR2 SVGEGT. CDR3 nucleotide sequence: TGTGCCAGCAGTTACTCAGGGGCAGGCAGTCAGCCCCAGCATTTT. Translation: CASSYSGAGSQPQHF.

This chain connects TRBV12-3 or TRBV12-4 to TRBJ1-6, with D possibly TRBD1 on 5 matching bases. The CDR3 runs 14 residues. V was cut by 6 bases and J by 9 bases, with 15 bases left in between. In DNA form, the CDR3 reads TGTGCCAGCAGGCCGGGACTTGAGGGTTCACCCCTCCACTTT. It specifies CASRPGLEGSPLHF.

This clonotype appeared many times. The J gene is TRBJ1-1, the V gene TRBV12-5; D not certain. The CDR3 spans 15 residues. V lost 8 bases to trimming and J lost 7 bases, with 23 bases between them. Germline V CDR1 and CDR2: LGHNT, FRNRAP. Written as DNA, the CDR3 is TGTGCTAGTTCCTCCTGGGCTCTCGGGCAAAATGAAGCTTTCTTT. Protein: CASSSWALGQNEAFF.

This clonotype has just a few counts. This sequence joins TRBV18 and TRBJ2-7; the D is unclear. The germline CDR1 and CDR2 sequences are KGHSH and LQKENI. Trimming cost V 1 base and J 3 bases, with 16 bases left between them. This CDR3 is 16 amino acids long. The CDR3: CASSPRAGAPYYEQYF. As DNA, the CDR3 is TGTGCCAGCTCACCACGGGCAGGAGCCCCATACTACGAGCAGTACTTC.

This clonotype was recorded a few times. The gene calls are TRBV6-5 and TRBJ1-1; D unresolved. The CDR3 is made up of 12 amino acids. The ends were cut back, 5 bases at V and 6 bases at J, with 10 bases in the middle. The germline CDR1 and CDR2 sequences are MNHEY and SVGAGI. The CDR3 loop is CASSPKPSEAFF. The CDR3 nucleotides are TGTGCCAGCAGTCCCAAGCCATCTGAAGCTTTCTTT.

The rearrangement links TRBV7-8 to TRBJ2-1; 9 positions match TRBD1. Germline CDR1 reads SGHVS; CDR2 reads FQNEAQ. J gave up 6 bases and V 3 bases, and 12 bases lay outside the gene matches. The CDR3 is made up of 17 amino acids. The CDR3 DNA reads TGTGCCAGCAGCTTCGAACCGGGACAGGGTATTCTCAATGAGCAGTTCTTC. Translation gives CASSFEPGQGILNEQFF.

The CDR3 sequence: CASNQDSLGEQYF. Here the CDR3 DNA reads TGTGCCAGCAACCAGGACTCCCTGGGCGAGCAGTACTTC. The chain carries TRBV6-6 and TRBJ2-7; the D gene is possibly TRBD2 (5 bases). The germline V and J ends were trimmed by 7 bases and 6 bases, with 16 bases remaining between them. This CDR3 region has 13 residues. Looked up from germline, CDR1 is MNHNY and CDR2 is SVGAGI (reference sequence).

This clonotype was observed a handful of times. The rearrangement uses TRBV5-1 and TRBJ1-6, with TRBD1 matching over 8 bases. CDR1 and CDR2 from the germline V gene are SGHRS and YFSETQ. V was clipped by 2 bases and J by 9 bases; unmatched bases: 7. The CDR3 length is 15 residues. DNA of the CDR3: TGCGCCAGCAGCTTCCGGACAGGGACGAGTTCACCCCTCCACTTT. It codes for CASSFRTGTSSPLHF.

The chain links TRBV4-3 to TRBJ1-2, with D perhaps matching TRBD1 (6 bases). The CDR3 has 20 residues. V lost 2 bases and J lost 2, with 27 bases in between. Germline V lookup: CDR1 LGHNA, CDR2 YSLEER. In DNA, the CDR3 is TGCGCCAGCAGCCAAAGTGTGGGGGGCCGGTTTTCTCAAACCAACTATGGCTACACCTTC. Amino acids: CASSQSVGGRFSQTNYGYTF.

This chain uses TRBV4-2 with TRBJ2-3; 8 bases match TRBD1. V trimming: 2 bases; J trimming: 0 bases; junction bases outside the gene matches: 7. Germline CDR1 is LGHNA and CDR2 is YNFKEQ. The CDR3 has 17 amino acids. The CDR3 sequence: CASSQHPTGASTDTQYF. CDR3 sequence (DNA): TGTGCCAGCAGCCAACATCCGACAGGGGCTAGCACAGATACGCAGTATTTT.

This clonotype was seen more than once but under ten times. This chain uses TRBV6-1 with TRBJ1-5, with TRBD1 as a possible D gene (5 bases). Germline loops: CDR1 MNHNS, CDR2 SASEGT. V lost 4 bases to trimming and J lost 3 bases, with 10 bases between them. The CDR3 runs to 14 residues. The CDR3 sequence: CASSGMTDNQPQHF. The CDR3 bases are TGTGCCAGCAGTGGGATGACAGACAATCAGCCCCAGCATTTT.

This clonotype came up many times. J is TRBJ1-2 and V is TRBV3-1; D unclear. Germline CDR1 reads LGHDT; CDR2 reads YNNKEL (reference sequence). The CDR3 extends over 13 amino acids. V shed 1 base and J shed 4 bases, with 7 bases lying between them. For the CDR3, the DNA is TGTGCCAGCAGCCAAGGGGAGGTCTATGGCTACACCTTC. Translated: CASSQGEVYGYTF.

The chain carries TRBV10-3 and TRBJ2-3; a possible D gene is TRBD2 (6 bases). This CDR3 is built from 14 residues. Germline values: CDR1 ENHRY, CDR2 SYGVKD. The germline V and J ends were trimmed by 8 bases and 6 bases, with 18 bases remaining between them. CDR3 protein: CAIASGTALDTQYF. The CDR3 DNA reads TGTGCCATCGCCTCCGGGACTGCGCTCGATACGCAGTATTTT.

This clonotype was detected many times. V usage is TRBV9 and J usage is TRBJ2-7; D gene unclear. This CDR3 has 14 residues. Trimming cost V 0 bases and J 0 bases, with 7 bases left between them. The germline V gene has CDR1 SGDLS and CDR2 YYNGEE. In nucleotides, the CDR3 is TGTGCCAGCAGCGTAGGCGGCAACTCCTACGAGCAGTACTTC. It codes for CASSVGGNSYEQYF.

The chain has TRBV29-1 and TRBJ1-1, with D possibly TRBD1 on 6 matching bases. The V end lost 4 bases, the J end lost 1 base, and 10 bases lay between the germline ends. Germline V gene sequence: CDR1 SQVTM, CDR2 ANQGSEA. This CDR3 is 13 amino acids long. CDR3 DNA sequence: TGCAGCGTTGCAGGGGAAACGAACACTGAAGCTTTCTTT. Its protein product is CSVAGETNTEAFF. The full variable domain, completed using reference TRBV29-1 and TRBJ1-1, is SAVISQKPSRDICQRGTSLTIQCQVDSQVTMMFWYRQQPGQSLTLIATANQGSEATYESGFVIDKFPISRPNLTFSTLTVSNMSPEDSSIYLCSVAGETNTEAFFGQGTRLTVV.

V and J are TRBV4-1 and TRBJ1-2; TRBD1 agrees at 7 bases. This CDR3 region has 15 residues. The trim removed 3 bases at V and 5 bases at J, leaving 9 bases unmatched. The germline V gene has CDR1 MGHRA and CDR2 YSYEKL. In nucleotides, the CDR3 is TGCGCCAGCAGCCACCACCGCGACAGGGAATATGGCTACACCTTC. Its translation is CASSHHRDREYGYTF.

This clonotype was picked up many times. This chain uses TRBV7-2 with TRBJ1-5, with 11 bases aligning to TRBD1. V gave up 2 bases and J gave up 2 bases; unmatched junction bases: 2. Looked up from germline, CDR1 is SGHTA and CDR2 is FQGNSA. This CDR3 is 16 amino acids long. CDR3 in amino acids: CASSLMGQGGNQPQHF. CDR3 in DNA: TGTGCCAGCAGCTTAATGGGACAGGGGGGCAATCAGCCCCAGCATTTT.

This clonotype occurred many times. CDR3 loop: CASSSSGSNNEQFF. As DNA, the CDR3 is TGTGCCAGCAGCAGTTCTGGGTCAAACAATGAGCAGTTCTTC. J is TRBJ2-1 and V is TRBV28; D is undetermined. This CDR3 is built from 14 residues. In germline, CDR1 is MDHEN, CDR2 SYDVKM. Trimming removed 6 bases at V and 5 bases at J, with 14 bases between.

This chain links TRBV6-5 with TRBJ1-1; maybe TRBD1 (5 bases). The length of the CDR3 is 15 residues. Deletions cut 6 bases from V and 5 bases from J, with 19 bases between. Germline-derived CDR1 and CDR2 are MNHEY and SVGAGI. This chain's CDR3 is CASRISGGEGTEAFF. Written as DNA, the CDR3 is TGTGCCAGCAGGATATCTGGGGGTGAGGGAACTGAAGCTTTCTTT.

CDR3 amino acids: CSARMAVSNQPQHF. The CDR3 bases are TGCAGTGCTAGGATGGCGGTCAGCAATCAGCCCCAGCATTTT. The chain recombines TRBV20-1 with TRBJ1-5; D is ambiguous. Trimming cost V 3 bases and J 1 base, with 10 bases left between them. This CDR3 has 14 amino acids. Germline assignment: CDR1 DFQATT and CDR2 SNEGSKA (reference sequence).

This clonotype came up many times. V is TRBV5-1 and J is TRBJ2-4; 7 bases align to TRBD2. Germline lookup yields CDR1 SGHRS and CDR2 YFSETQ. The CDR3 totals 12 residues. After removal of 1 base from V and 14 bases from J, the junction contained 6 bases not matched to a gene. CDR3 bases: TGCGCCAGCAGCTTGTCCGGGGGGATGGAGTACTTC. Amino acid sequence: CASSLSGGMEYF.

This clonotype was recorded many times. The rearrangement links TRBV6-5 to TRBJ1-2, with TRBD1 identical over 9 bases. V lost 4 bases to trimming and J lost 9 bases; unmatched junction nucleotides: 6. This CDR3 region has 13 residues. The germline CDR1 and CDR2 sequences are MNHEY and SVGAGI. In DNA, the CDR3 is TGTGCCAGCAGTTCCACAGGGGGCGGAAGCTACACCTTC. Amino acids: CASSSTGGGSYTF.